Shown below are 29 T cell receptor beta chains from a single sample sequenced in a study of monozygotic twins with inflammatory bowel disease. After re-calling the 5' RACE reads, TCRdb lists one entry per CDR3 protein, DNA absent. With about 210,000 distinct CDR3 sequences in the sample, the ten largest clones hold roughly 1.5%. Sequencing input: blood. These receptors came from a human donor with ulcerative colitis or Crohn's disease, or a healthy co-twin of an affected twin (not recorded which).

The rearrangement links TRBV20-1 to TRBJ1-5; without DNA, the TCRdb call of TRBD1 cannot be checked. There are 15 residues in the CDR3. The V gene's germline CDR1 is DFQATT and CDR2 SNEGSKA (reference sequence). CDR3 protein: CSASPDGVSNQPQHF.

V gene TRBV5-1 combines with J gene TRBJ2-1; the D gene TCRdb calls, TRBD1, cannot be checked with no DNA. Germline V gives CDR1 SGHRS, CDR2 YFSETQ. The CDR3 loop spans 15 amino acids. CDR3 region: CASSLPGAGNNEQFF.

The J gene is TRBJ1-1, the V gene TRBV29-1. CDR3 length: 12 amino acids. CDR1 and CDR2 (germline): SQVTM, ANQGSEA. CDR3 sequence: CSVFDRNTEAFF.

CDR3 protein: CASSESTRGPGGYTF. This chain joins TRBV10-2 and TRBJ1-2; TCRdb names TRBD1, which stays unverified in the absence of DNA. Germline V CDR1 and CDR2: WSHSY, SAAADI. The CDR3 is 15 amino acids.

The CDR3 sequence is CSARDPRSGVSTRNEQFF. The rearrangement uses TRBV20-1 and TRBJ2-1; absent DNA, TCRdb's TRBD2 call cannot be checked. CDR3 length: 18 amino acids. The germline CDR1 and CDR2 sequences are DFQATT and SNEGSKA (reference sequence).

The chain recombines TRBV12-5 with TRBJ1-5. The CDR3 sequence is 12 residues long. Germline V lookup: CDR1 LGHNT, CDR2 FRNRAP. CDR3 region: CASGLGNQPQHF.

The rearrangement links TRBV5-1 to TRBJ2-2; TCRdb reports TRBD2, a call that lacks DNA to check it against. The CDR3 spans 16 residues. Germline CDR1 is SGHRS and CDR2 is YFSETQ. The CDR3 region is CASSLRLAGDTGELFF.

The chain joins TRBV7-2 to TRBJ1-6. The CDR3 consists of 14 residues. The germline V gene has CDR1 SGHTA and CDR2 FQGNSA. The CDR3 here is CASSSRTNYSPLHF.

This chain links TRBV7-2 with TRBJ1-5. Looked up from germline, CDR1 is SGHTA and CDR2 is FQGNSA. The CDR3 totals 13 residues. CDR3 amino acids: CASSDSRNQPQHF.

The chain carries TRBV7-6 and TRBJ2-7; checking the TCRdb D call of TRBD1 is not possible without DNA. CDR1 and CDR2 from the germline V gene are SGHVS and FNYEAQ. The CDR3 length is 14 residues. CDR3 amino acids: CASSHTGVGYEQYF.

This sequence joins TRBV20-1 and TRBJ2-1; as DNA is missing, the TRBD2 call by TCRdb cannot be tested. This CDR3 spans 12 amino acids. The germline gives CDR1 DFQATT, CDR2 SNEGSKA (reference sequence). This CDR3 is CSAREPPYEQFF.

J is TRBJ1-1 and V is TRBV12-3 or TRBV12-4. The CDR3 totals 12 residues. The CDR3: CASSPNNGGAFF.

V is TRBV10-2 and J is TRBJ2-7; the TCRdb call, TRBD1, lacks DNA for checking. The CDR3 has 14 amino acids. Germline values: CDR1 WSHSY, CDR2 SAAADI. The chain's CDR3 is CASMKPEQGNEQYF.

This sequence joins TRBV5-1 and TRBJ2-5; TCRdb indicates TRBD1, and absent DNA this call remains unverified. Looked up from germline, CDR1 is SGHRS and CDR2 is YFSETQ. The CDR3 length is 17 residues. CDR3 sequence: CASSHLAGQGAQETQYF.

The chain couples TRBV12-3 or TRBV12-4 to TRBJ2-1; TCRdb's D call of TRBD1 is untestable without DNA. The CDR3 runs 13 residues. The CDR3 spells CASTPGAYNEQFF.

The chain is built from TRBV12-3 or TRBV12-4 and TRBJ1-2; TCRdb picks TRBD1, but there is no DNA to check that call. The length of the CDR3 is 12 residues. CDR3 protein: CASSFRDSGYTF.

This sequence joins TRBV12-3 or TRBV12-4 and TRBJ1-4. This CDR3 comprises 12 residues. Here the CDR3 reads CASSFDLLQGFF.

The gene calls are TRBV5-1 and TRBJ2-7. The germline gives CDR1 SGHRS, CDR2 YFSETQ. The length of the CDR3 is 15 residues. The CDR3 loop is CASSLESGVLYEQYF.

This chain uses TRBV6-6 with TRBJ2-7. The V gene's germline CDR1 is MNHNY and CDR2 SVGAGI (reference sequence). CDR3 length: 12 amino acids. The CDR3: CAAEDRSYEQYF.

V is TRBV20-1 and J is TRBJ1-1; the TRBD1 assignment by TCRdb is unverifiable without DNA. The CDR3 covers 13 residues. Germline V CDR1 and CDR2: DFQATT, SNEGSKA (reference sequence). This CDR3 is CSASGTGNTEAFF.

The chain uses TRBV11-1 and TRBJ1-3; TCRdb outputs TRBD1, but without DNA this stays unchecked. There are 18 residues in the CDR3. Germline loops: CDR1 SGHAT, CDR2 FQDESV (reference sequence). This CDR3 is CASILYAYKTGGGNTIYF.

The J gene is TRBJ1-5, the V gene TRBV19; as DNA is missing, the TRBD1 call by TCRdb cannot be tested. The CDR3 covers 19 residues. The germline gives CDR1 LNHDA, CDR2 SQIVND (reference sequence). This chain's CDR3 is CASPGHRDIGAAGHQPQHF.

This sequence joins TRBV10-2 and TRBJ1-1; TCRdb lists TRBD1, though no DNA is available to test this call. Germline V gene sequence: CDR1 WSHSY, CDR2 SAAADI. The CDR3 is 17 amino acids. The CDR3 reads CASSELRTGGRNTEAFF.

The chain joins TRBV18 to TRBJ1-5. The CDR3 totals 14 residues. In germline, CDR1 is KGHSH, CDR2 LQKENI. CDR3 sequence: CASSPVQSNQPQHF.

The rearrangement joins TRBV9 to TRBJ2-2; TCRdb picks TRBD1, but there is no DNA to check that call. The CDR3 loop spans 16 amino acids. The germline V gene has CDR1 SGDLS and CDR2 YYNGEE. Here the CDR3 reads CASSVGGVSNTGELFF.

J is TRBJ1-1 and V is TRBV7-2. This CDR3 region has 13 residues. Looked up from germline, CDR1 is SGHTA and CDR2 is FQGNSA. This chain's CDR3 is CASSPHSGGEAFF.

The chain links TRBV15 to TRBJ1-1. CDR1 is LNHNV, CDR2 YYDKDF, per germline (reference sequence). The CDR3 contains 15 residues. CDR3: CATSRDLGGMAEAFF. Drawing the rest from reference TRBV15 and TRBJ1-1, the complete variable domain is DAMVIQNPRYQVTQFGKPVTLSCSQTLNHNVMYWYQQKSSQAPKLLFHYYDKDFNNEADTPDNFQSRRPNTSFCFLDIRSPGLGDTAMYLCATSRDLGGMAEAFFGQGTRLTVV.

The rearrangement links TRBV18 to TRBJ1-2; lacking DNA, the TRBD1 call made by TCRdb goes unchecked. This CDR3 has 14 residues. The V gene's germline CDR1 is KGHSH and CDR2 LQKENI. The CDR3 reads CASSPTRQDYGYTF.

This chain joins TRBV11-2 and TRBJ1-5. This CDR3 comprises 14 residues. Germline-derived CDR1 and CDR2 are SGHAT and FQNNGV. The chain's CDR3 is CASSDYGGNQPQHF.